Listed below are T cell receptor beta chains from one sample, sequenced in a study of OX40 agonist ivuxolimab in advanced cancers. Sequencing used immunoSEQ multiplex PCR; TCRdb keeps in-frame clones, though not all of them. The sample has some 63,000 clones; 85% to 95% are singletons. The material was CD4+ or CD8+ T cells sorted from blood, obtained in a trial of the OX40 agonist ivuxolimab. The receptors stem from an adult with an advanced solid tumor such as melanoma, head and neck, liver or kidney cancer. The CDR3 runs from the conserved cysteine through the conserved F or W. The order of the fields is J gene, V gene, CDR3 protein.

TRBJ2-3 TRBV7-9 CASSGRPGLAGATDTQYF
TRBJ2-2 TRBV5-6 CASSLFGSGATGELFF
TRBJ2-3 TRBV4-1 CASSQDLAGGLADTQYF
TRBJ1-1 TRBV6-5 CASSYSETGDGAEAFF
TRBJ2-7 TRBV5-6 CASSLAPAEQYF
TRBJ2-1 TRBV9 CASSGTTSGGYNEQFF
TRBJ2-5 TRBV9 CASSVAVRWETQYF
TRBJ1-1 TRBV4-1 CASSQDKTLRYTEAFF
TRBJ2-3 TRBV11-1 CASSLGDKGTDTQYF
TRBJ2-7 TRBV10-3 CAIREATGGSYEQYF
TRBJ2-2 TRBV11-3 CASSGPGTGNTGELFF
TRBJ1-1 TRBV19 CASSIGGSNTEAFF
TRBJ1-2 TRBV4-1 CASSQGPTPSGGYTF
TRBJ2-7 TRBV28 CASRVGYEQYF
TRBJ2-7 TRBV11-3 CASSLIPGTSSYEQYF
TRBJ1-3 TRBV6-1 CASSDGPHGNTIYF
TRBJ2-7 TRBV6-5 CASSYGAGRNYEQYF
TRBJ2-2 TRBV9 CASRERGTGELFF
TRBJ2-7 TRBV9 CASSATGTGVYEQYF
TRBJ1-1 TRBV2 CASKKTGPNTEAFF
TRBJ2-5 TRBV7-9 CASSFPPPTGPETQYF
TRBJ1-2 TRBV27 CASSLFTGGDYGYTF
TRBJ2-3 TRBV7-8 CASSLGGGVDTQYF
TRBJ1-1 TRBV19 CASSMPLGAANTEAFF
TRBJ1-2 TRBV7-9 CASSQVGGRIYGYTF
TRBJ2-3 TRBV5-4 CASSFGGSGTDTQYF
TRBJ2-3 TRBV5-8 CASRLTGTDTQYF
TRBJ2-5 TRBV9 CASSPTSDETQYF
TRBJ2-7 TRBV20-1 CSARDGLEQYF
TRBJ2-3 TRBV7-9 CASSASQSTDTQYF
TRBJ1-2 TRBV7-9 CAARGGDEYGYTF
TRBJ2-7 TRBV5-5 CASSRDLIYEQYF
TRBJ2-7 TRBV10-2 CASRQGLAGVYEQYF
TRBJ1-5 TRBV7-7 CASSLGVDTVSVDSNQPQHF
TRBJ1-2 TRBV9 CASSVGGENRGDGYGYTF
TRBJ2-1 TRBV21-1 CASSLGALNEQFF
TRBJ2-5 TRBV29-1 CSVVYYRGRETQYF
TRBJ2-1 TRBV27 CASSLYPDFYNEQFF
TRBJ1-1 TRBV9 CASSVAGRQGPNTEAFF
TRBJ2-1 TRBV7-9 CASSTPQGYNEQFF
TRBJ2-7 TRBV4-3 CASSQEAGRSSLAGLSSYEQYF